These 2 T cell receptor beta chains originate from one sample sequenced in a study of CD8 T cells in Susac syndrome. Random-hexamer reverse transcription was applied to about 0.5 to 1 ug RNA. One entry per CDR3 protein, called by TCRdb with MiXCR from the immunoSEQ multiplex PCR reads. This sample has 75,000 to 100,000 distinct CDR3 sequences, with 85% to 95% found just once. Sequencing was carried out using CD8+ T cells from PBMCs. These TCRs come from a human donor with Susac syndrome.

This chain joins TRBV4-1 and TRBJ2-7; the D is unclear. The CDR3 is made up of 15 amino acids. The V end was cut by 0 bases, the J end by 2 bases, with 11 bases between. CDR1 and CDR2 from the germline V gene are MGHRA and YSYEKL. For the CDR3, the DNA is TGCGCCAGCAGCCAAGATCGAGTAGGCCCCTACGAGCAGTACTTC. Encoded protein: CASSQDRVGPYEQYF.

CDR3: CASSPEVGRSTDTQYF. CDR3 sequence (DNA): TGTGCCAGCAGTCCAGAGGTGGGCCGGAGCACAGATACGCAGTATTTT. The genes are TRBV6-4 and TRBJ2-3, with D hard to call. Germline V gives CDR1 MRHNA, CDR2 SNTAGT. V gave up 5 bases and J gave up 0 bases, with 15 bases separating them. The CDR3 spans 16 residues.